These 17 T cell receptor beta chains share one sample of origin, sequenced in a study of T cell repertoires in cytomegalovirus infection. TCRdb fed the reads into MiXCR, producing one record per CDR3 protein. This sample yields 150,000 or so distinct CDR3 sequences, of which 20% to 25% are seen a single time; roughly 27% belongs to the top ten. These receptors have no identified antigens. The sample here was CD8+ T cells from cultured PBMCs, taken from culture after CMV antigen stimulation. These TCRs come from a human donor in good health (CMV status not recorded). Some clones in this sample may be carry-over from other donors' samples.

The CDR3 sequence is CASSIDPPDRGGRNTEAFF. The CDR3 DNA is TGTGCCAGTAGTATAGACCCCCCGGACAGGGGGGGAAGGAACACTGAAGCTTTCTTT. The chain recombines TRBV19 with TRBJ1-1, with 10 bases matching TRBD1. The CDR3 spans 19 residues. V lost 0 bases, J lost 1 base, and 11 bases stayed unmatched. The germline V gene encodes CDR1 LNHDA and CDR2 SQIVND (reference sequence).

This clonotype was seen more than once but under ten times. J is TRBJ2-7 and V is TRBV7-9, with D perhaps given as TRBD1 or TRBD2 (5 bases each). CDR3 length equals 17 residues. Germline V gene lookup returns CDR1 SEHNR and CDR2 FQNEAQ (reference sequence). The V end lost 0 bases, the J end lost 0 bases, and 15 bases lay between the germline ends. In nucleotides, the CDR3 is TGTGCCAGCAGCTTAGCGCAGGGAGTCCCTTACTCCTACGAGCAGTACTTC. Translated, it gives CASSLAQGVPYSYEQYF. Filled out from reference TRBV7-9 and TRBJ2-7, the complete variable domain reads DTGVSQNPRHKITKRGQNVTFRCDPISEHNRLYWYRQTLGQGPEFLTYFQNEAQLEKSRLLSDRFSAERPKGSFSTLEIQRTEQGDSAMYLCASSLAQGVPYSYEQYFGPGTRLTVT.

The table lists this clonotype with a few counts. The chain is built from TRBV13 and TRBJ2-7, with 7 bases that match TRBD1. The CDR3 loop spans 18 amino acids. Germline CDR1 is PRHDT and CDR2 is FYEKMQ (reference sequence). J was trimmed by 2 bases and V by 4 bases; bases with no gene match: 17. CDR3 residues: CASSWGQRSPRVAYEQYF. CDR3 in DNA: TGTGCCAGCAGCTGGGGACAGAGGTCCCCAAGGGTGGCCTACGAGCAGTACTTC.

The chain couples TRBV7-3 to TRBJ1-1; D is undetermined. The V and J ends lost 2 bases and 0 bases respectively, with 10 bases between them. CDR3 length: 15 amino acids. From germline, CDR1 is SGHTA and CDR2 FQGTGA. Here the CDR3 reads CASSLSLTMNTEAFF. The DNA for the CDR3 is TGTGCCAGCAGCTTATCCCTAACAATGAACACTGAAGCTTTCTTT.

This clonotype was seen more than once but under ten times. A junction boundary mismatches the germline segment, possibly from a read error. The V gene is TRBV7-7, the J gene TRBJ2-5; 7 positions agree with TRBD1. The CDR3 totals 13 residues. Germline loops: CDR1 SSHAT, CDR2 FNYEAQ (reference sequence). The CDR3 coding sequence is TGTGCTAGCACTTCGGGACAGCAAGAGACCCAGTACTTC. It encodes CASTSGQQETQYF.

In this sample, this clonotype turned up a few times. The chain combines TRBV7-2 with TRBJ1-5; D call uncertain. The V gene lost 5 bases and the J gene lost 0 bases, with 14 bases spanning the gap. From germline, CDR1 is SGHTA and CDR2 FQGNSA. The CDR3 totals 16 residues. The CDR3 region is CASSAHTAYSNQPQHF. The CDR3 coding sequence is TGTGCCAGCAGCGCGCACACGGCTTATAGCAATCAGCCCCAGCATTTT.

The chain joins TRBV28 to TRBJ2-7; D not resolved. This CDR3 has 12 amino acids. V was trimmed by 3 bases and J by 2 bases, leaving 5 bases between them. CDR1 and CDR2 (germline): MDHEN, SYDVKM. Here the CDR3 reads CASSFVPYEQYF. In DNA form, the CDR3 reads TGTGCCAGCAGTTTTGTCCCCTACGAGCAGTACTTC.

In its sample, this clonotype was seen a few times. CDR3 in DNA: TGTGCCAGCAGCCTGGCCTTGGACAGGGAGGTCGGCTACACCTTC. Protein sequence: CASSLALDREVGYTF. The chain uses TRBV7-9 and TRBJ1-2; 8 nucleotides align to TRBD1. Germline assignment: CDR1 SEHNR and CDR2 FQNEAQ (reference sequence). Trimming at V came to 5 bases and at J to 8 bases, leaving 13 bases not matched to a gene. CDR3 length: 15 residues.

The V and J genes are TRBV7-2 and TRBJ2-5, with a tentative D call TRBD2 (7 bases). Germline CDR1 SGHTA, CDR2 FQGNSA. The CDR3 sequence is 15 residues long. The V end lost 1 base, the J end lost 4 bases, and 13 bases lay between the germline ends. Written as DNA, the CDR3 is TGTGCCAGCAGCTTAGTAGGGGGGGCCCTAGAGACCCAGTACTTC. Protein sequence: CASSLVGGALETQYF.

In its sample, this clonotype was seen a few times. The gene calls are TRBV27 and TRBJ1-1, with a tentative D call TRBD1 (5 bases). This CDR3 spans 13 amino acids. Germline V gene lookup returns CDR1 MNHEY and CDR2 SMNVEV (reference sequence). V was pared by 5 bases and J by 4 bases, with 11 bases between. The CDR3 reads CASSRGLRTEAFF. Here the CDR3 DNA reads TGTGCCAGCAGTCGGGGCCTGCGCACTGAAGCTTTCTTT.

This clonotype has only one observation. V is TRBV7-2 and J is TRBJ2-5; 8 nucleotides match TRBD1. Germline V CDR1 and CDR2: SGHTA, FQGNSA. Trimming removed 6 bases from V and 5 bases from J; junction bases left unmatched: 8. The CDR3 runs 14 residues. The chain's CDR3 is CASRKQGELETQYF. CDR3 DNA: TGTGCCAGCAGGAAACAGGGGGAACTGGAGACCCAGTACTTC.

The rearrangement joins TRBV6-2 or TRBV6-3 to TRBJ2-7, with 13 bases lining up with TRBD2. V lost 7 bases, J lost 3 bases, and 9 bases stayed unmatched. The germline V gene encodes CDR1 MNHEY and CDR2 SVGEGT. This CDR3 spans 16 amino acids. The CDR3 DNA sequence: TGTGCCAGCACCTCATCGACTAGCGGGGGGATCTACGAGCAGTACTTC. This translates into CASTSSTSGGIYEQYF.

This clonotype was seen repeatedly, ten times or more. V and J are TRBV7-8 and TRBJ1-4; 7 bases are shared with TRBD1. CDR3 size: 16 residues. J lost 5 bases, V lost 4 bases, and 10 bases had no gene match. The germline CDR1 and CDR2 sequences are SGHVS and FQNEAQ. The CDR3 loop reads CASSYIPGQQNEKLFF. The CDR3 coding sequence is TGTGCCAGCAGCTACATCCCGGGACAGCAGAATGAAAAACTGTTTTTT.

This clonotype has a handful of counts. The CDR3 protein is CASSHTLAGAGDTQYF. In nucleotides, the CDR3 is TGTGCCAGCAGTCACACACTAGCGGGGGCGGGAGATACGCAGTATTTT. This chain connects TRBV27 to TRBJ2-3; the match to TRBD2 covers 11 bases. V lost 5 bases to trimming and J lost 5 bases; unmatched junction nucleotides: 9. CDR3 size: 16 residues. Germline V CDR1 and CDR2: MNHEY, SMNVEV (reference sequence).

This clonotype was observed a few times. The chain links TRBV13 to TRBJ1-1, with 8 positions matching TRBD1. Germline lookup yields CDR1 PRHDT and CDR2 FYEKMQ (reference sequence). The V and J ends lost 0 bases and 5 bases, in that order; junction bases with no gene match: 2. The CDR3 length is 14 residues. The CDR3 coding sequence is TGTGCCAGCAGCTTAGGGACAGGGGATACTGAAGCTTTCTTT. Its translation: CASSLGTGDTEAFF.

This clonotype turned up a few times. V is TRBV27 and J is TRBJ2-2; D is unresolved. V was cut by 4 bases and J by 5 bases, with 8 bases left in between. Germline V lookup: CDR1 MNHEY, CDR2 SMNVEV (reference sequence). CDR3 length equals 13 residues. This CDR3 is CASSSHRTGELFF. CDR3 nucleotide sequence: TGTGCCAGCAGTTCCCACAGAACCGGGGAGCTGTTTTTT.

There are a few counts of this clonotype. The chain carries TRBV7-9 and TRBJ1-1; D possibly corresponds to TRBD1 (5 bases). Per the germline V gene, CDR1 is SEHNR and CDR2 is FQNEAQ (reference sequence). This CDR3 spans 12 amino acids. Trimming pared 7 bases from V and 3 bases from J, leaving 9 bases between. CDR3 sequence: CASTGRDTEAFF. The DNA for the CDR3 is TGTGCCAGCACGGGGCGGGACACTGAAGCTTTCTTT.